This T cell receptor (beta chain) was observed in a study of T cell repertoires in cytomegalovirus infection. CDR3 length equals 15 residues. Germline loops: CDR1 SGDLS, CDR2 YYNGEE. Remarks on this clonotype: Its antigen is currently unknown. At one end, the junction sequence differs from germline, possibly due to a read error.

TCRdb ran MiXCR on the reads and lists one entry per CDR3 protein. The sample includes 69,000 or so distinct CDR3 sequences, about 29% of them seen just once. The sequence was obtained from a human donor in good health (CMV status not recorded). Some clones in this sample may be carry-over from other donors' samples. This specimen consisted of CD8+ T cells from cultured PBMCs, obtained from culture after CMV antigen stimulation. V is TRBV9 and J is TRBJ1-2; 7 nucleotides match TRBD1. The CDR3: CPSSPTGNINYGYTF. CDR3 bases: TGTCCCAGCAGCCCGACAGGGAACATCAACTATGGCTACACCTTC.